The 30 T cell receptor beta chains below come from one sample, sequenced in a study of shared T cell receptors in the human thymus. Using immunoSEQ multiplex PCR, the repertoire was profiled, and TCRdb retains in-frame clones only, with some absent. This table holds just under 550,000 clones, roughly 74% found once. In addition, the sample was reused for a study of human thymus T cells.

Sequences were obtained from thymocytes. These receptors came from a boy under three years old with a congenital heart defect.

This chain uses TRBV27 with TRBJ1-2; 11 nucleotides match TRBD1. This CDR3 contains 16 residues. CDR1 and CDR2 (germline): MNHEY, SMNVEV (reference sequence). V was clipped by 5 bases and J by 0 bases; unmatched bases: 5. DNA for the CDR3: TGTGCCAGCAGTCCCCGGGACAGGGGGTCTAACTATGGCTACACCTTC. Protein product: CASSPRDRGSNYGYTF.

This clone has just one count. This chain connects TRBV6-1 to TRBJ2-2, with D possibly being TRBD2 (5 bases). Trimming cost V 2 bases and J 2 bases, with 9 bases left between them. CDR1 MNHNS and CDR2 SASEGT come from the germline V gene. The CDR3 spans 15 residues. This CDR3 is CASSEKGSNTGELFF. CDR3 in DNA: TGTGCCAGCAGTGAAAAAGGGAGCAACACCGGGGAGCTGTTTTTT.

V and J are TRBV2 and TRBJ2-7, with 9 bases fitting TRBD2. The CDR3 has 15 amino acids. V dropped 6 bases and J dropped 2; count of bases not matched to a gene: 8. The germline CDR1 and CDR2 sequences are SNHLY and FYNNEI. As DNA, the CDR3 is TGTGCCAGCAGGACACTAGCGGGCGGAACCTACGAGCAGTACTTC. It specifies CASRTLAGGTYEQYF.

V usage is TRBV5-4 and J usage is TRBJ2-1, with 15 bases fitting TRBD2. Germline values: CDR1 SGHNT, CDR2 YYREEE (reference sequence). The length of the CDR3 is 19 residues. V lost 0 bases, J lost 3 bases, and 7 bases stayed unmatched. CDR3 region: CASSLAWTSGRENYNEQFF. For the CDR3, the DNA is TGTGCCAGCAGCTTGGCCTGGACTAGCGGGAGGGAGAACTACAATGAGCAGTTCTTC.

The chain couples TRBV5-1 to TRBJ1-1, with 8 positions matching TRBD1. The V gene end was trimmed by 0 bases and the J gene end by 0 bases; junction bases not matched to a gene: 4. The CDR3 totals 16 residues. Looked up from germline, CDR1 is SGHRS and CDR2 is YFSETQ. CDR3 residues: CASSLARGRLNTEAFF. CDR3 DNA: TGCGCCAGCAGCTTGGCCAGGGGGCGCTTGAACACTGAAGCTTTCTTT. Filled out from reference TRBV5-1 and TRBJ1-1, the complete variable domain reads KAGVTQTPRYLIKTRGQQVTLSCSPISGHRSVSWYQQTPGQGLQFLFEYFSETQRNKGNFPGRFSGRQFSNSRSEMNVSTLELGDSALYLCASSLARGRLNTEAFFGQGTRLTVV.

This clone appeared a few times. The chain combines TRBV19 with TRBJ1-1, with a possible D match to TRBD1 (5 bases). The CDR3 extends over 13 amino acids. Germline V gene data show CDR1 as LNHDA and CDR2 as SQIVND (reference sequence). Trimming pared 1 base from V and 10 bases from J, leaving 13 bases between. The CDR3 reads CASSIVGRVGAFF. The CDR3 nucleotides are TGTGCCAGTAGTATAGTTGGCAGGGTTGGAGCTTTCTTT.

V and J are TRBV13 and TRBJ2-5; maybe TRBD1 (6 bases). V was shortened by 4 bases and J by 11 bases, with 23 bases between the two germline ends. Germline V CDR1 and CDR2: PRHDT, FYEKMQ (reference sequence). The CDR3 has 15 amino acids. DNA of the CDR3: TGTGCCAGCAGCTCGGTTCTCGCGACAGGCACCTATCAGTACTTC. This encodes CASSSVLATGTYQYF.

V is TRBV28 and J is TRBJ1-5, with D perhaps matching TRBD1 (5 bases). Germline loops: CDR1 MDHEN, CDR2 SYDVKM. The CDR3 runs 14 residues. The V end lost 6 bases, the J end lost 6 bases, and 15 bases lay between the germline ends. CDR3 sequence reads: CASSYLRGGQPQHF. The CDR3 DNA sequence: TGTGCCAGCAGCTATTTAAGGGGCGGTCAGCCCCAGCATTTT.

This clone was observed a handful of times. CDR3 nucleotides: TGTGCCAGCAGTTCCTCAGATAGAGCGGATTACGAGCAGTACTTC. Its translation is CASSSSDRADYEQYF. The chain recombines TRBV28 with TRBJ2-7; D is perhaps TRBD2 (5 bases). The CDR3 is made up of 15 amino acids. Trimming removed 4 bases at V and 4 bases at J, with 17 bases between. CDR1 is MDHEN and CDR2 is SYDVKM in the germline V gene.

The CDR3 bases are TGTGCCACCAGAAGCGGGAGCACCCACGAGCAGTACTTC. Translation gives CATRSGSTHEQYF. This chain uses TRBV28 with TRBJ2-7; 8 nucleotides line up with TRBD2. The V and J ends lost 10 bases and 5 bases, in that order; junction bases with no gene match: 10. The CDR3 length is 13 residues. Germline-derived CDR1 and CDR2 are MDHEN and SYDVKM.

This sequence joins TRBV12-5 and TRBJ2-7; 11 nucleotides agree with TRBD2. The CDR3 totals 16 residues. J was trimmed by 0 bases and V by 6 bases; bases with no gene match: 7. Germline V gene lookup returns CDR1 LGHNT and CDR2 FRNRAP. The CDR3 DNA reads as TGTGCTAGTGGCCTACTAGCGGGGGAGAACTCCTACGAGCAGTACTTC. Residues: CASGLLAGENSYEQYF.

The chain recombines TRBV4-2 with TRBJ2-3; possibly TRBD2 for D (5 bases). This CDR3 is 16 amino acids long. Germline V gene data show CDR1 as LGHNA and CDR2 as YNFKEQ. Trimming pared 4 bases from V and 5 bases from J, leaving 19 bases between. Written as DNA, the CDR3 is TGTGCCAGCAGCCCCGAATTGGGTGGGAGCGGAGATACGCAGTATTTT. Translated, it gives CASSPELGGSGDTQYF.

The table lists this clone with a count of one. The V and J genes are TRBV6-1 and TRBJ1-5; the D gene is possibly TRBD1 (6 bases). The CDR3 is 14 amino acids. CDR1 MNHNS and CDR2 SASEGT come from the germline V gene. With 6 bases removed from V and 3 bases from J, the gap between germline ends came to 12 bases. CDR3 region: CASRATGDNQPQHF. In nucleotides, the CDR3 is TGTGCCAGCAGGGCGACAGGCGACAATCAGCCCCAGCATTTT.

J is TRBJ2-1 and V is TRBV11-2; 9 bases fit TRBD2. Germline lookup yields CDR1 SGHAT and CDR2 FQNNGV. V dropped 5 bases and J dropped 8; count of bases not matched to a gene: 13. This CDR3 has 16 amino acids. CDR3 amino acids: CASSPRVAGVPHEQFF. The CDR3 region has the DNA TGTGCCAGCAGCCCCAGGGTAGCGGGAGTTCCCCATGAGCAGTTCTTC.

The rearrangement links TRBV5-1 to TRBJ1-2; TRBD1 aligns across 12 bases. CDR3 length equals 16 residues. Germline-derived CDR1 and CDR2 are SGHRS and YFSETQ. Losses at the gene ends were 0 bases for V and 5 bases for J; bases not matched to a gene: 5. CDR3 nucleotides: TGCGCCAGCAGCTTGGCACCGGGACAGGGGGCATATGGCTACACCTTC. Amino acids: CASSLAPGQGAYGYTF. The full variable domain, rest sourced from reference TRBV5-1 and TRBJ1-2, is KAGVTQTPRYLIKTRGQQVTLSCSPISGHRSVSWYQQTPGQGLQFLFEYFSETQRNKGNFPGRFSGRQFSNSRSEMNVSTLELGDSALYLCASSLAPGQGAYGYTFGSGTRLTVV.

The chain uses TRBV27 and TRBJ1-5, with D tentatively TRBD1 (5 bases). In germline, CDR1 is MNHEY, CDR2 SMNVEV (reference sequence). V lost 5 bases and J lost 0, with 17 bases in between. The CDR3 covers 17 residues. CDR3 sequence (DNA): TGTGCCAGCAGTCCTCAAGGGGCCCTTTATAGCAATCAGCCCCAGCATTTT. Protein sequence: CASSPQGALYSNQPQHF.

The J gene is TRBJ2-2, the V gene TRBV10-1, with 8 bases fitting TRBD2. V lost 5 bases to trimming and J lost 7 bases; unmatched junction nucleotides: 6. The CDR3 contains 14 residues. Germline lookup yields CDR1 WNHNN and CDR2 SYGVQD (reference sequence). The CDR3 protein is CASSLGTSGGELFF. Written as DNA, the CDR3 is TGCGCCAGCAGTCTAGGGACTAGTGGCGGGGAGCTGTTTTTT.

The chain employs TRBV4-3 and TRBJ2-7, with TRBD1 matching over 10 bases. The V and J ends lost 4 bases and 1 base, in that order; junction bases with no gene match: 4. The CDR3 totals 15 residues. CDR1 and CDR2 from the germline V gene are LGHNA and YSLEER. CDR3 sequence reads: CASSPGTGDSYEQYF. DNA for the CDR3: TGCGCCAGCAGCCCCGGGACAGGGGATTCCTACGAGCAGTACTTC.

The chain combines TRBV25-1 with TRBJ1-2; D is perhaps TRBD1 (6 bases). V lost 3 bases, J lost 8 bases, and 13 bases lay in between. The CDR3 sequence is 13 residues long. Germline V gene sequence: CDR1 MGHDK, CDR2 SYGVNS. CDR3 nucleotides: TGTGCCAGCAGTGAGAGGGGGTCAGGGGGCTACACCTTC. It specifies CASSERGSGGYTF.

The CDR3 DNA follows: TGTGCCAGCAGCGGGGGGGGACTAGTTTTGTCCGAGCAGTACTTC. It encodes CASSGGGLVLSEQYF. This chain links TRBV6-1 with TRBJ2-7, with TRBD2 matching 8 bases. The length of the CDR3 is 15 residues. Germline V gene data show CDR1 as MNHNS and CDR2 as SASEGT. V lost 6 bases to trimming and J lost 6 bases; unmatched junction nucleotides: 13.

CDR3 sequence (DNA): TGTGCCAGCAGCTTGGCGTCGTCCTTGAACACTGAAGCTTTCTTT. It encodes CASSLASSLNTEAFF. This chain uses TRBV5-6 with TRBJ1-1, with D uncertain. V lost 0 bases to trimming and J lost 0 bases, with 9 bases between them. There are 15 residues in the CDR3. Germline-derived CDR1 and CDR2 are SGHDT and YYEEEE.

This clone was seen once. This chain links TRBV5-6 with TRBJ2-2; 8 bases are shared with TRBD1. Germline CDR1 reads SGHDT; CDR2 reads YYEEEE. The length of the CDR3 is 18 residues. V lost 4 bases to trimming and J lost 1 base; unmatched junction nucleotides: 12. CDR3 DNA sequence: TGTGCCAGCAGCGAACGACAGGGGCCCTATCTGAACACCGGGGAGCTGTTTTTT. Amino acids: CASSERQGPYLNTGELFF.

The V and J genes are TRBV30 and TRBJ2-5; D perhaps matches TRBD2 (6 bases). V was trimmed by 7 bases and J by 4 bases, leaving 22 bases between them. There are 15 residues in the CDR3. Looked up from germline, CDR1 is GTSNPN and CDR2 is SVGIG (reference sequence). CDR3 protein: CALSPNGGIGETQYF. The CDR3 DNA follows: TGTGCCTTATCACCCAACGGCGGGATAGGAGAGACCCAGTACTTC.

This clone was detected once. This chain links TRBV9 with TRBJ2-7, with D possibly matching TRBD1 (6 bases). Trimming pared 3 bases from V and 5 bases from J, leaving 21 bases between. Germline assignment: CDR1 SGDLS and CDR2 YYNGEE. The CDR3 runs 16 residues. CDR3: CASSANQQGNGDEQYF. The CDR3 DNA sequence: TGTGCCAGCAGCGCCAACCAACAGGGCAACGGGGACGAGCAGTACTTC.

The rearrangement joins TRBV27 to TRBJ2-2, with 10 bases fitting TRBD2. The CDR3 extends over 17 amino acids. The germline V gene encodes CDR1 MNHEY and CDR2 SMNVEV (reference sequence). V shed 1 base and J 2 bases; nucleotides not matched to a gene: 4. The CDR3 loop reads CASSLLSSGSNTGELFF. CDR3 sequence (DNA): TGTGCCAGCAGTTTATTGTCTAGCGGGAGTAACACCGGGGAGCTGTTTTTT.

This chain connects TRBV19 to TRBJ2-7; tentatively, D is TRBD2 (6 bases). Germline CDR1 reads LNHDA; CDR2 reads SQIVND (reference sequence). The CDR3 has 14 amino acids. V was trimmed by 2 bases and J by 3 bases, leaving 11 bases between them. The CDR3 DNA reads TGTGCCAGTAGTATATTGGGGGGAAACTACGAGCAGTACTTC. Protein sequence: CASSILGGNYEQYF.

Of note for this clone: At one end the junction does not follow the germline gene, possibly because of a read error. The CDR3 is CAGSPTDSNYGYTF. The CDR3 bases are TGTGCCGGCAGCCCGACGGACAGTAACTATGGCTACACCTTC. The chain carries TRBV9 and TRBJ1-2; D possibly corresponds to TRBD1 (6 bases). The CDR3 extends over 14 amino acids. Germline V gene lookup returns CDR1 SGDLS and CDR2 YYNGEE.

V is TRBV19 and J is TRBJ2-7, with D maybe TRBD1 (6 bases). The germline CDR1 and CDR2 sequences are LNHDA and SQIVND (reference sequence). CDR3 length: 14 amino acids. V was trimmed by 1 base and J by 4 bases, leaving 11 bases between them. The CDR3 DNA follows: TGTGCCAGTAGTATAGCACCACAGGGTTACGAGCAGTACTTC. This gives the protein CASSIAPQGYEQYF.

The chain joins TRBV6-1 to TRBJ2-7; a possible D gene is TRBD1 (6 bases). This CDR3 comprises 14 residues. Trimming removed 7 bases from V and 2 bases from J, with 15 bases in between. Germline CDR1 reads MNHNS; CDR2 reads SASEGT. The CDR3: CASTDRFSAYEQYF. The CDR3, as DNA: TGTGCCAGCACTGACAGGTTTAGTGCCTACGAGCAGTACTTC.

For the CDR3, the DNA is TGTGCCAGCAGCTTAGATCTAGCGGGGAACACTGAAGCTTTCTTT. This gives the protein CASSLDLAGNTEAFF. J is TRBJ1-1 and V is TRBV11-2; D is uncertain. V was shortened by 0 bases and J by 1 base, with 9 bases between the two germline ends. The CDR3 spans 15 residues. Germline V CDR1 and CDR2: SGHAT, FQNNGV. The whole variable domain, filled in from reference TRBV11-2 and TRBJ1-1, reads EAGVAQSPRYKIIEKRQSVAFWCNPISGHATLYWYQQILGQGPKLLIQFQNNGVVDDSQLPKDRFSAERLKGVDSTLKIQPAKLEDSAVYLCASSLDLAGNTEAFFGQGTRLTVV.